The sequence of this T cell receptor beta chain was determined in a study of tumor-infiltrating lymphocytes in primary liver carcinoma. Study-level points and caveats: No more than about 8-24% of top clones could be seen in all five tumor regions.

Total RNA and DNA came together from about 19-30 mg of bulk tissue without cell sorting. Donors were untreated and chronically infected with HBV. Each tumor sample had over 80% viable tumor cells. This clonotype was seen ten or more times. What it binds is not known. V lost 7 bases and J lost 3; bases outside the gene matches: 3. The CDR3 loop spans 13 amino acids. Germline CDR1 reads MNHEY; CDR2 reads SVGAGI. TCR beta cDNA came from about 0.55 ug total RNA, primed with a constant-region primer. ARM-PCR, slightly modified, supplied the TCR beta libraries through three nested multiplex PCR rounds. Investigators reported that the first two PCR rounds, at approximately 11 cycles each, used TRBV1-TRBV30 forward primers with a C-beta reverse primer. TCRdb re-called the multiplex PCR reads through MiXCR, storing one row per CDR3 protein. The sample shows under 200,000 distinct CDR3 sequences, 85% of them seen only once.

The chain has TRBV6-5 and TRBJ1-3; 7 nucleotides line up with TRBD1. This receptor was identified in a man in his forties or fifties with primary liver carcinoma and hepatitis B virus infection. Sequences were obtained from tumor tissue from primary liver carcinoma. The CDR3: CASKQGNGNTIYF. The CDR3 DNA reads as TGTGCCAGCAAACAGGGGAATGGAAACACCATATATTTT.